The 6 T cell receptor beta chains below were found in one sample sequenced in a study of Ad26.COV2.S vaccination and SARS-CoV-2 variants. TCRdb's copy holds only in-frame clones and misses some; the assay was immunoSEQ multiplex PCR. The data contain fewer than 400,000 clones, more than 85% of them seen just once; the ten biggest clones take up around 3.4%. Treatment reported: approximately 18 received Ad26.COV2.S at low or high dose, single or two shots; several received placebo; per-sample allocation not given. Sampling was performed 63 days after the first vaccine or placebo injection. The sample consisted of peripheral blood, taken in a trial of Ad26.COV2.S vaccine versus placebo. The source is a person aged 18 to 59 who received the Ad26.COV2.S COVID-19 vaccine or a placebo.

The chain has TRBV12-3 or TRBV12-4 and TRBJ1-5; 10 nucleotides agree with TRBD1. The V gene end was trimmed by 3 bases and the J gene end by 8 bases; junction bases not matched to a gene: 1. The CDR3 consists of 13 residues. DNA of the CDR3: TGTGCCAGCAGTTTGACAGGGGGCAAGCCCCAGCATTTT. This gives the protein CASSLTGGKPQHF.

The rearrangement links TRBV7-2 to TRBJ2-3; 10 positions match TRBD2. The V segment lost 2 bases and the J segment 5 bases; nucleotides outside the gene matches: 7. Looked up from germline, CDR1 is SGHTA and CDR2 is FQGNSA. This CDR3 region has 16 residues. The DNA of the CDR3 is TGTGCCAGCAGCTTATACAGCGGGGGGGCCGGAGATACGCAGTATTTT. It is translated as CASSLYSGGAGDTQYF.

The chain is built from TRBV6-5 and TRBJ1-2, with D perhaps TRBD1 (5 bases). V was trimmed by 0 bases and J by 6 bases, leaving 11 bases between them. The CDR3 has 14 amino acids. Germline values: CDR1 MNHEY, CDR2 SVGAGI. CDR3 DNA: TGTGCCAGCAGTTACTCTGGGGGTCGTGATGGCTACACCTTC. This gives the protein CASSYSGGRDGYTF.

This chain joins TRBV5-1 and TRBJ2-1; no clear D gene. The ends were cut back, 0 bases at V and 1 base at J, with 8 bases in the middle. Germline assignment: CDR1 SGHRS and CDR2 YFSETQ. This CDR3 is built from 15 residues. For the CDR3, the DNA is TGCGCCAGCAGCTTGGTGGGCGGATCCTACAATGAGCAGTTCTTC. This codes for CASSLVGGSYNEQFF. The entire variable domain, with the rest obtained from reference TRBV5-1 and TRBJ2-1, is as follows: KAGVTQTPRYLIKTRGQQVTLSCSPISGHRSVSWYQQTPGQGLQFLFEYFSETQRNKGNFPGRFSGRQFSNSRSEMNVSTLELGDSALYLCASSLVGGSYNEQFFGPGTRLTVL.

The chain employs TRBV29-1 and TRBJ1-1; maybe TRBD1 (5 bases). Germline V gene sequence: CDR1 SQVTM, CDR2 ANQGSEA. The CDR3 extends over 16 amino acids. V shed 7 bases and J shed 0 bases, with 21 bases lying between them. The DNA of the CDR3 is TGCAGCGCCCGCCGGCAGGGCCCTTCGCTGAACACTGAAGCTTTCTTT. It yields the protein CSARRQGPSLNTEAFF.

V gene TRBV5-1 combines with J gene TRBJ2-1; TRBD2 agrees at 10 bases. The CDR3 extends over 14 amino acids. The germline V gene has CDR1 SGHRS and CDR2 YFSETQ. V gave up 2 bases and J gave up 7 bases; unmatched junction bases: 3. This CDR3 is CASSFSGGMNEQFF. CDR3 coding DNA: TGCGCCAGCAGCTTTAGCGGGGGGATGAATGAGCAGTTCTTC.